These 3 T cell receptor beta chains share one sample of origin, sequenced in a study of cytomegalovirus exposure and HLA in healthy donors. Primers included in the PCR were 60 Vbeta and 13 Jbeta primers. The assay was immunoSEQ multiplex PCR, and TCRdb's table has in-frame clones only and misses some. Of about 110,000 clones listed, 65% to 85% are singletons. Material: PBMCs. These receptors came from a man aged 30 to 45 in good health and CMV-seropositive.

CDR3: CASSQEAGGISRSTQYF. The CDR3 coding sequence is TGTGCCAGCAGCCAAGAAGCAGGGGGTATTTCCAGGAGTACGCAGTATTTT. V and J are TRBV4-2 and TRBJ2-3; TRBD1 agrees at 7 bases. CDR3 length: 17 residues. The germline V gene has CDR1 LGHNA and CDR2 YNFKEQ. J lost 8 bases, V lost 0 bases, and 14 bases had no gene match.

The chain employs TRBV12-5 and TRBJ2-2, with 7 bases that match TRBD1. The V and J ends lost 1 base and 2 bases, in that order; junction bases with no gene match: 10. Germline V gene data show CDR1 as LGHNT and CDR2 as FRNRAP. The CDR3 runs to 18 residues. CDR3 residues: CASGLGRGLRNNTGELFF. DNA for the CDR3: TGTGCTAGTGGTTTGGGTAGGGGGCTCCGGAATAACACCGGGGAGCTGTTTTTT.

This clone came up a few times. J is TRBJ2-5 and V is TRBV25-1; TRBD1 matches 10 bases. V lost 3 bases, J lost 3 bases, and 10 bases stayed unmatched. Germline-derived CDR1 and CDR2 are MGHDK and SYGVNS. The CDR3 is 17 residues long. CDR3 bases: TGTGCCAGCAGTGATGACAGGGGGCGGCGGGGGGAAGAGACCCAGTACTTC. Encoded protein: CASSDDRGRRGEETQYF.